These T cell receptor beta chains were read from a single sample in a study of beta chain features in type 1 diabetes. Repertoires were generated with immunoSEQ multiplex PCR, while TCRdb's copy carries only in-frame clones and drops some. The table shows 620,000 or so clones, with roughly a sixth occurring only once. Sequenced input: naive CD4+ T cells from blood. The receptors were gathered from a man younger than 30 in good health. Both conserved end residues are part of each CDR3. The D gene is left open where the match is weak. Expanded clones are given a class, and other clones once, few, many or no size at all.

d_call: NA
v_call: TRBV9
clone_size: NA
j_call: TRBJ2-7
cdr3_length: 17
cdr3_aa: CASSESPTPPKTYEQYF
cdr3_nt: TGTGCCAGCAGCGAGTCCCCGACACCGCCTAAAACCTACGAGCAGTACTTC

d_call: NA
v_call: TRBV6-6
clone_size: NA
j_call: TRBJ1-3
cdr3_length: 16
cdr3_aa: CASTSSGGRAGNTIYF
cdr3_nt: TGTGCCAGCACCTCTAGTGGGGGGCGGGCTGGAAACACCATATATTTT

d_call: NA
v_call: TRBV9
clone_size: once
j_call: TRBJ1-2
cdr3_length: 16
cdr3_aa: CASSVEETAANYGYTF
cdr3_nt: TGTGCCAGCAGCGTAGAGGAGACAGCTGCTAACTATGGCTACACCTTC

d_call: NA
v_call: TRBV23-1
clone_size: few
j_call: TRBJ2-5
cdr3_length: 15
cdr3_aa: CASSQRQLLQETQYF
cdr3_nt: TGCGCCAGCAGTCAAAGACAGCTTCTCCAAGAGACCCAGTACTTC

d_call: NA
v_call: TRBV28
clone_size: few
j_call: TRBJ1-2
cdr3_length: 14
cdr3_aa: CASSLPGEPYGYTF
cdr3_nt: TGTGCCAGCAGTTTACCCGGGGAACCCTATGGCTACACCTTC

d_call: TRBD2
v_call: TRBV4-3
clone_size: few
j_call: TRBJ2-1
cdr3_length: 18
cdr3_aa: CASSQSSPGTSGANEQFF
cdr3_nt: TGCGCCAGCAGCCAATCGTCTCCCGGGACTAGCGGGGCTAATGAGCAGTTCTTC

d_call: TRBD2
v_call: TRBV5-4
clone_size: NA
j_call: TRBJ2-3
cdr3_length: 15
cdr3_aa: CASSSTSGLGDTQYF
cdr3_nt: TGTGCCAGCAGCTCCACTAGCGGGCTTGGGGATACGCAGTATTTT

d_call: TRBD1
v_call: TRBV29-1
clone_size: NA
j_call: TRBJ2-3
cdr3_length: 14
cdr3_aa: CSVERDRATDTQYF
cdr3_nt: TGCAGCGTTGAAAGGGACAGAGCAACAGATACGCAGTATTTT

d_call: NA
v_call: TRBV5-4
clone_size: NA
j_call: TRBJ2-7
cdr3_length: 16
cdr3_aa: CASSSGSGTGPYEQYF
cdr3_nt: TGTGCCAGCTCCTCGGGCAGCGGGACAGGTCCCTACGAGCAGTACTTC

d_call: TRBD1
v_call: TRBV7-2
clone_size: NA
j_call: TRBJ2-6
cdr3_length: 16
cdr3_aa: CASSWTGVAGANVLTF
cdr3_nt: TGTGCCAGCAGCTGGACAGGGGTGGCTGGGGCCAACGTCCTGACTTTC

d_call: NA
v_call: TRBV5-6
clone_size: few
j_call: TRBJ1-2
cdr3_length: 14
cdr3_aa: CASSLASPMGGYTF
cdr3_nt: TGTGCCAGCAGCTTGGCCAGCCCCATGGGTGGCTACACCTTC

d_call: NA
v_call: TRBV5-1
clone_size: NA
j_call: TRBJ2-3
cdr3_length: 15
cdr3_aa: CASSFSASGTDTQYF
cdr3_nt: TGCGCCAGCAGCTTTAGCGCCTCGGGCACAGATACGCAGTATTTT

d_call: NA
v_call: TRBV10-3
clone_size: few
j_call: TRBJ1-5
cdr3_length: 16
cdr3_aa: CAISEASTMSNQPQHF
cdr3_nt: TGTGCCATCAGTGAGGCCAGCACGATGAGCAATCAGCCCCAGCATTTT

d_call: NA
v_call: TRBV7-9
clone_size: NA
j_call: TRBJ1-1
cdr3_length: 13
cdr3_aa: CASSFEGNTEAFF
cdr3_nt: TGTGCCAGCAGCTTTGAGGGGAACACTGAAGCTTTCTTT

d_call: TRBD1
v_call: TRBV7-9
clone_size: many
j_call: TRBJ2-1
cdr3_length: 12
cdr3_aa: CASTVTGIEQFF
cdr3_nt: TGTGCCAGCACCGTGACAGGGATTGAGCAGTTCTTC

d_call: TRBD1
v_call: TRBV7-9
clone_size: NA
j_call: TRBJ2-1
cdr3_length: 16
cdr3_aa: CASSLLRDRRYNEQFF
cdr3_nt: TGTGCCAGCAGCTTACTCCGGGACAGGCGATACAATGAGCAGTTCTTC

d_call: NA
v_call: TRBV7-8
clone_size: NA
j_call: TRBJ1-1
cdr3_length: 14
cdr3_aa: CASSLQRLITEAFF
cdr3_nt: TGTGCCAGCAGCCTACAACGACTGATCACTGAAGCTTTCTTT

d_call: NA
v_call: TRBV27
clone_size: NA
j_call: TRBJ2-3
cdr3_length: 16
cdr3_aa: CASRPLRGGMADTQYF
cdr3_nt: TGTGCCAGCAGGCCCCTCAGAGGGGGTATGGCAGATACGCAGTATTTT

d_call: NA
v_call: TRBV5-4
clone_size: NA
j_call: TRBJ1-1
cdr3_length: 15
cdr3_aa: CASSLLGAQGSEAFF
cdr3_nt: TGTGCCAGCAGCTTGTTGGGCGCCCAGGGTTCTGAAGCTTTCTTT

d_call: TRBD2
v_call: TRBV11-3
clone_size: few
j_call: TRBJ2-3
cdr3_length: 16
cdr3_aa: CASSSLRGGGTDTQYF
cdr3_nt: TGTGCCAGCAGTTCCCTGCGGGGGGGCGGCACAGATACGCAGTATTTT

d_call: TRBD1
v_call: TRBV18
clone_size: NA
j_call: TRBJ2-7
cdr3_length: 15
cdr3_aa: CASSPRTGTAYEQYF
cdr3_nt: TGTGCCAGCTCACCCCGGACAGGGACAGCCTACGAGCAGTACTTC

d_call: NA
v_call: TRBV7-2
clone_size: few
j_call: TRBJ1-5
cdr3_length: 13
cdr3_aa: CASSLWGNQPQHF
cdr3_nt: TGTGCCAGCAGCTTATGGGGAAATCAGCCCCAGCATTTT

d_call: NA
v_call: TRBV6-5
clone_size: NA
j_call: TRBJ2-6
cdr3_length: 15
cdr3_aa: CASSYHRAGANVLTF
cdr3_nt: TGTGCCAGCAGTTACCACAGGGCTGGGGCCAACGTCCTGACTTTC

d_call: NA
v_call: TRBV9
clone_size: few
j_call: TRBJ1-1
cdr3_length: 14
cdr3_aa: CASSVQGSNTEAFF
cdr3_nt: TGTGCCAGCAGCGTACAGGGTAGTAACACTGAAGCTTTCTTT

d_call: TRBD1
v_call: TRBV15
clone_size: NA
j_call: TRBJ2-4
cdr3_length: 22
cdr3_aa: CATSRENFRQGSRDLAKNIQYF
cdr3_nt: TGTGCCACCAGCAGAGAAAATTTTCGACAGGGGTCCAGGGACCTAGCCAAAAACATTCAGTACTTC

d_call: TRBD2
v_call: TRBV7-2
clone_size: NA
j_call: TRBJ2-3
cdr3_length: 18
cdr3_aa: CASSLGPGLVSALDTQYF
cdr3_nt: TGTGCCAGCAGCTTAGGGCCGGGACTAGTGTCCGCACTTGATACGCAGTATTTT

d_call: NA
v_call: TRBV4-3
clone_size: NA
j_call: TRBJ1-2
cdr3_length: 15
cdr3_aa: CASSQELSHNYGYTF
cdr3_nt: TGCGCCAGCAGCCAAGAATTATCACATAACTATGGCTACACCTTC

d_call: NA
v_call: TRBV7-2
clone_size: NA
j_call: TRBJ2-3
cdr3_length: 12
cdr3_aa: CASSSNPDTQYF
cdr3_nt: TGTGCCAGCAGCTCTAATCCAGATACGCAGTATTTT

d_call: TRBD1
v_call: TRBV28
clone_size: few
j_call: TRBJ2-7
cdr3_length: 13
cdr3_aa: CATRTGGPYEQYF
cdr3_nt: TGTGCCACCAGGACAGGGGGTCCCTACGAGCAGTACTTC

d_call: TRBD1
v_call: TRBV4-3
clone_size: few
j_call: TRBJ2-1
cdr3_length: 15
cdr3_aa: CASSHRQGASGEQFF
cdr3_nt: TGCGCCAGCAGCCACCGACAGGGGGCTAGTGGGGAGCAGTTCTTC

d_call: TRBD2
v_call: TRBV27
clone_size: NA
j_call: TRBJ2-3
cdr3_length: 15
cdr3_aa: CASSLWSGRRGTQYF
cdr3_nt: TGTGCCAGCAGTTTATGGAGCGGGAGAAGAGGTACGCAGTATTTT

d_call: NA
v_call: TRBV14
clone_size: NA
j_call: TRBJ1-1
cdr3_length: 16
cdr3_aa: CASSQGTGIGFAEAFF
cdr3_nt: TGTGCCAGCAGCCAAGGAACAGGGATCGGGTTCGCTGAAGCTTTCTTT

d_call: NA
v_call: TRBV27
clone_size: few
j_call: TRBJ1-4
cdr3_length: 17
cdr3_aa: CASSPRWTRATNEKLFF
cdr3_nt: TGTGCCAGCAGTCCTCGCTGGACAAGGGCAACTAATGAAAAACTGTTTTTT

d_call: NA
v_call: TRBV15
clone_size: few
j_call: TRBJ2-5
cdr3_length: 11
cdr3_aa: CATSRGETQYF
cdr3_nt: TGTGCCACCAGCAGAGGCGAGACCCAGTACTTC

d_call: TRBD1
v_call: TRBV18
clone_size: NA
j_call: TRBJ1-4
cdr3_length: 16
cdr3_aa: CASSPYRTGSTEKLFF
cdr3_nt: TGTGCCAGCTCACCCTACCGGACAGGGAGTACTGAAAAACTGTTTTTT

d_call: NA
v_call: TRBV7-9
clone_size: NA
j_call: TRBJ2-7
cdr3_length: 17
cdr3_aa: CASSSHPLSRATYEQYF
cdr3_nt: TGTGCCAGCAGCTCCCACCCCCTGTCTAGGGCTACCTACGAGCAGTACTTC

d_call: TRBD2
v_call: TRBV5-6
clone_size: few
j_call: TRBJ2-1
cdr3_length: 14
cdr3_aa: CASRLAGDNNEQFF
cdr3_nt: TGTGCCAGCAGGTTAGCGGGGGATAACAATGAGCAGTTCTTC

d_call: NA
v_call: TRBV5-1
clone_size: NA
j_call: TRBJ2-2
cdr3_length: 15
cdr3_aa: CASSFGTLNTGELFF
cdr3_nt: TGCGCCAGCAGCTTCGGGACCCTGAACACCGGGGAGCTGTTTTTT

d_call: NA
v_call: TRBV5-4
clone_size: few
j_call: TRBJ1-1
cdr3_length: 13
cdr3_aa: CASSGAGNTEAFF
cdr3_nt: TGTGCCAGCAGCGGCGCGGGGAACACTGAAGCTTTCTTT

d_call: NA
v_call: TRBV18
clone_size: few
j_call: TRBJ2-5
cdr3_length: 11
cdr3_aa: CASSPGETQYF
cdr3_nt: TGTGCCAGCTCACCCGGAGAGACCCAGTACTTC

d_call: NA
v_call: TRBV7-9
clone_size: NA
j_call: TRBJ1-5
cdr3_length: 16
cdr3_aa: CASSLAGISSNQPQHF
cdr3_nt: TGTGCCAGCAGCTTAGCTGGGATATCTAGCAATCAGCCCCAGCATTTT

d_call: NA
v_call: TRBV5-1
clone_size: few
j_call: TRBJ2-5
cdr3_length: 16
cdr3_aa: CASSLAVRPLEETQYF
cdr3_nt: TGCGCCAGCAGCTTGGCGGTTCGACCCTTAGAAGAGACCCAGTACTTC

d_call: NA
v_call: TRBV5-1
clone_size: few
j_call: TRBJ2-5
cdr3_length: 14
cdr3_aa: CASSSLGIQETQYF
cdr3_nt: TGCGCCAGCAGCTCCCTAGGGATCCAAGAGACCCAGTACTTC

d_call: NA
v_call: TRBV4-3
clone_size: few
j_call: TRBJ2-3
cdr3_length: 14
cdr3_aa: CASSREEKTDTQYF
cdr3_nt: TGCGCCAGCAGCAGGGAGGAGAAGACAGATACGCAGTATTTT

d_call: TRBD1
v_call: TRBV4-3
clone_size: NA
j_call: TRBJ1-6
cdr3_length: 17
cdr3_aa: CASSQERDSSYNSPLHF
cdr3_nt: TGCGCCAGCAGCCAAGAAAGGGACAGCTCCTATAATTCACCCCTCCACTTT

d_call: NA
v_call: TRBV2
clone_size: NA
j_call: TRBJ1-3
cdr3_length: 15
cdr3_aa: CASIGDRLSGNTIYF
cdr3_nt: TGTGCCTCCATTGGAGACAGGCTCTCTGGAAACACCATATATTTT

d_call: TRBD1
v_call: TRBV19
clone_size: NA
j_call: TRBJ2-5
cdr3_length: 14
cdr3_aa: CASIRDRDQETQYF
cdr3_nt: TGCGCCAGTATCCGGGACAGGGACCAAGAGACCCAGTACTTC

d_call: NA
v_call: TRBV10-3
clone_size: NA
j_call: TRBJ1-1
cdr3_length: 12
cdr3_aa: CAIRQSNTEAFF
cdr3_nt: TGTGCCATCAGACAGTCGAACACTGAAGCTTTCTTT

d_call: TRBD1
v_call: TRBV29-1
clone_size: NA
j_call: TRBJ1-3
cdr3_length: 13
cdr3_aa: CSGPGTGMYTIYF
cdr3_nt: TGCAGCGGGCCGGGGACAGGGATGTACACCATATATTTT

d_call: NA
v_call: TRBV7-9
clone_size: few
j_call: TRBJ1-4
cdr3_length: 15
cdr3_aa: CASVSGGTFGEKLFF
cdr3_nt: TGTGCCAGCGTTTCTGGGGGCACCTTTGGAGAAAAACTGTTTTTT

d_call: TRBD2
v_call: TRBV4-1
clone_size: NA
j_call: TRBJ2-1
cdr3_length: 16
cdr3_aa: CASSQLFGLAGNEQFF
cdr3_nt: TGCGCCAGCAGCCAATTATTCGGACTAGCGGGCAATGAGCAGTTCTTC

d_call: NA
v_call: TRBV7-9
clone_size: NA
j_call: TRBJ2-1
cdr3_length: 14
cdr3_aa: CASPAAVGYNEQFF
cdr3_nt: TGTGCCAGCCCAGCCGCAGTCGGGTACAATGAGCAGTTCTTC

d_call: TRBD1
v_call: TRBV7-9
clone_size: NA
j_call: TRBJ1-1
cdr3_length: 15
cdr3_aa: CASSLEGQINTEAFF
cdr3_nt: TGTGCCAGCAGCTTAGAGGGACAGATAAACACTGAAGCTTTCTTT

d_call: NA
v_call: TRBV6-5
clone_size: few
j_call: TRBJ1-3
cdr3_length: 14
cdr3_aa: CASSYSMTGNTIYF
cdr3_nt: TGTGCCAGCAGTTACTCGATGACTGGAAACACCATATATTTT

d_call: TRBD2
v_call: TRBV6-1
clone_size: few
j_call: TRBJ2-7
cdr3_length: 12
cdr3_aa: CAKMTSGYEQYF
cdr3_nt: TGTGCCAAAATGACTAGCGGGTACGAGCAGTACTTC

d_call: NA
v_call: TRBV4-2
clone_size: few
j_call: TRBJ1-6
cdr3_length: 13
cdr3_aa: CASSQGRNSPLHF
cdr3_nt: TGTGCCAGCAGCCAAGGTCGGAATTCACCCCTCCACTTT